This TCR beta chain originates from a study of sequential checkpoint blockade in melanoma. Overall study context: First-line arms were nivolumab then ipilimumab, or the reverse, randomized 1:1.

TCRdb's copy holds only in-frame clones and misses some; the assay was immunoSEQ multiplex PCR. The sample has around 30,000 clones; 75% to 90% are singletons. V was trimmed by 5 bases and J by 0 bases, leaving 7 bases between them. Germline V gene data show CDR1 as SQVTM and CDR2 as ANQGSEA. The CDR3 contains 12 residues. Treatment given: randomized to nivolumab then ipilimumab (arm A) or the reverse (arm B). The rearrangement joins TRBV29-1 to TRBJ1-2, with D perhaps matching TRBD1 (5 bases). The specimen was CD8+ T cells sorted from blood (inferred from file names), collected from a patient given nivolumab and ipilimumab in sequence. This sequence originates from a human donor with melanoma. The CDR3 DNA is TGCAGCGTTCTACAGGCTAACTATGGCTACACCTTC. This sequence encodes CSVLQANYGYTF. The full variable domain, rest sourced from reference TRBV29-1 and TRBJ1-2, is SAVISQKPSRDICQRGTSLTIQCQVDSQVTMMFWYRQQPGQSLTLIATANQGSEATYESGFVIDKFPISRPNLTFSTLTVSNMSPEDSSIYLCSVLQANYGYTFGSGTRLTVV.